This TCR beta chain originates from a study of blood T cell repertoires in COVID-19. Produced via immunoSEQ multiplex PCR; TCRdb's table is partial and in-frame only. The sample consists of some 340,000 clones, 85% of them appearing once. V was shortened by 4 bases and J by 6 bases, with 18 bases between the two germline ends. CDR3 length: 15 amino acids. Germline CDR1 GTSNPN, CDR2 SVGIG (reference sequence). V and J are TRBV30 and TRBJ1-4; D unresolved. The TCR originated in a woman aged 18-29 years with acute or convalescent COVID-19. The sequencing sample was made of peripheral blood. This chain's CDR3 is CAWTLVGNLDEKLFF. Here the CDR3 DNA reads TGTGCCTGGACCCTAGTCGGGAACCTGGATGAAAAACTGTTTTTT. The whole variable domain, remainder taken from reference TRBV30 and TRBJ1-4, is SQTIHQWPATLVQPVGSPLSLECTVEGTSNPNLYWYRQAAGRGLQLLFYSVGIGQISSEVPQNLSASRPQDRQFILSSKKLLLSDSGFYLCAWTLVGNLDEKLFFGSGTQLSVL.